The TCR beta chain under discussion was sequenced for a study of blood T cell repertoires in COVID-19. About the study: The origin of the acute and convalescent COVID-19 samples was the United States, Italy and Spain.

Germline V CDR1 and CDR2: SGDLS, YYNGEE. The CDR3 totals 16 residues. The V gene end was trimmed by 4 bases and the J gene end by 2 bases; junction bases not matched to a gene: 9. The method was immunoSEQ multiplex PCR; TCRdb's version includes in-frame clones alone and lacks a portion of them. The data hold some 180,000 clones, with around 75% observed a single time. The sample taken for sequencing was peripheral blood. This clonotype was obtained from a woman in her 40s with COVID-19, enrolled during active disease. The rearrangement uses TRBV9 and TRBJ2-3; 8 nucleotides line up with TRBD2. The CDR3: CASSWVGGATTDTQYF. CDR3 coding DNA: TGTGCCAGCAGCTGGGTCGGGGGGGCAACCACAGATACGCAGTATTTT.